The T cell receptor (beta chain) described here comes from a study of blood T cells in healthy people across ages. Study-wide results and caveats: Naive T cell percentage strongly correlated with TCR beta diversity. Greater diversity and more naive CD4+ cells were seen in long-lived donors than in aged donors. Per million T cells, TCR beta diversity dropped roughly linearly as age increased.

CDR1 SGDLS and CDR2 YYNGEE come from the germline V gene. CDR3 length equals 15 residues. V shed 4 bases and J 7 bases; nucleotides not matched to a gene: 9. As concerns this clonotype: Its matching antigen is unknown.

A second PCR, run for roughly 6 to 11 cycles, used a sample-barcoded 5' primer plus a J-beta primer mix. Each cDNA molecule, via a template-switch adaptor with 12 random nucleotides, was tagged. TCRdb re-called the 5' RACE reads through MiXCR, storing one row per CDR3 protein. The repertoire holds around 600,000 distinct CDR3 sequences, with around half as singletons. The rearrangement joins TRBV9 to TRBJ2-1, with 9 bases matching TRBD2. This clonotype was obtained from a man older than 75 in good health. The material sequenced was blood. The CDR3, as DNA: TGTGCCAGCAGCTCCCGTTTGCTAGCGGGAAATGAGCAGTTCTTC. It yields the protein CASSSRLLAGNEQFF.